This TCR beta chain was sequenced in a study of blood T cell repertoires in COVID-19. Across the whole study: PBMCs, B-cell-depleted T cells, or T cells were the source of the cDNA or gDNA that made up the material.

Per the original methods: Nucleated cell number was recorded as an estimate derived from reference gene primer amplification. The table came from immunoSEQ multiplex PCR; TCRdb's copy has only in-frame clones and leaves some out. The D gene and trimming were derived from the DNA, and the V and J assignments and clone size from that table. Among about 170,000 clones listed, around 82% were seen once. Between the trimmed V and J ends, which lost 3 bases and 2 bases, there was a span of 8 bases. Germline V gene lookup returns CDR1 MNHEY and CDR2 SVGAGI. This CDR3 contains 13 residues. The rearrangement links TRBV6-5 to TRBJ2-7, with D possibly being TRBD2 (6 bases). Input material: peripheral blood. This receptor was taken from a human donor with acute or convalescent COVID-19. The donor label of this sample is uncertain. Written as DNA, the CDR3 is TGTGCCAGCAGTTATCCGGGGGCCTACGAGCAGTACTTC. Encoded protein: CASSYPGAYEQYF.